One sample yielded the 14 T cell receptor beta chains listed below, sequenced in a study of cytotoxic CD8 clonotypes in ibrutinib-treated CLL. Assay used: immunoSEQ multiplex PCR; TCRdb lists only in-frame clones, some missing. Of roughly 63,000 clones listed, 45% to 60% are singletons. Sample: PBMCs, taken after 12 months of ibrutinib treatment. All receptors come from a human donor with chronic lymphocytic leukemia.

The chain joins TRBV5-1 to TRBJ2-5; D is uncertain. There are 13 residues in the CDR3. Trimming shortened V by 0 bases and J by 0 bases, and 3 bases separated the two germline ends. From germline, CDR1 is SGHRS and CDR2 YFSETQ. The CDR3 protein is CASSLGYQETQYF. In DNA form, the CDR3 reads TGCGCCAGCAGCTTGGGATACCAAGAGACCCAGTACTTC.

This rearrangement joins TRBV19 to TRBJ2-1; 12 nucleotides match TRBD2. The CDR3 has 16 amino acids. CDR1 LNHDA and CDR2 SQIVND come from the germline V gene (reference sequence). V was pared by 5 bases and J by 2 bases, with 4 bases of the junction left unmatched. The CDR3 loop reads CASSHRLAGAYNEQFF. The DNA of the CDR3 is TGTGCCAGTAGTCATAGACTAGCGGGAGCCTACAATGAGCAGTTCTTC.

The rearrangement joins TRBV11-2 to TRBJ2-3; no clear D gene. The ends were cut back, 5 bases at V and 0 bases at J, with 9 bases in the middle. This CDR3 is built from 14 residues. Germline V gene lookup returns CDR1 SGHAT and CDR2 FQNNGV. In DNA, the CDR3 is TGTGCCAGCAGCCGGAAGGGCAGCACAGATACGCAGTATTTT. Its protein product is CASSRKGSTDTQYF.

V gene TRBV27 combines with J gene TRBJ2-5; D is perhaps TRBD1 or TRBD2 (5 bases each). The CDR3 has 11 amino acids. Germline CDR1 reads MNHEY; CDR2 reads SMNVEV (reference sequence). V lost 7 bases, J lost 5 bases, and 8 bases lay in between. The CDR3 DNA reads TGTGCCAGCAACTGGGGGGAGACCCAGTACTTC. Protein sequence: CASNWGETQYF.

Only one count was recorded for this clone. This chain connects TRBV11-3 to TRBJ2-2; either TRBD1 or TRBD2 may supply D (6 bases each). This CDR3 has 16 residues. Germline assignment: CDR1 SGHNT and CDR2 YENEEA. V lost 6 bases to trimming and J lost 5 bases, with 19 bases between them. CDR3 coding DNA: TGTGCCAGCAGTTATACAGGGTCTGGGGGGACCGGGGAGCTGTTTTTT. This gives the protein CASSYTGSGGTGELFF.

The CDR3 loop reads CASGGDRVNSPLHF. The CDR3 DNA reads TGTGCCAGCGGGGGGGACAGGGTTAATTCACCCCTCCACTTT. The V and J genes are TRBV27 and TRBJ1-6; 9 positions agree with TRBD1. The CDR3 consists of 14 residues. V trimming: 8 bases; J trimming: 6 bases; junction bases outside the gene matches: 5. CDR1 and CDR2 from the germline V gene are MNHEY and SMNVEV (reference sequence).

This clone was seen once. CDR3 DNA: TGCGCCAGCAGCTTGGCCGAAGCGTTCGGGGAGCTGTTTTTT. Its translation is CASSLAEAFGELFF. The chain is built from TRBV5-1 and TRBJ2-2; no firm D call. The V end lost 0 bases, the J end lost 7 bases, and 10 bases lay between the germline ends. This CDR3 is 14 amino acids long. The germline V gene has CDR1 SGHRS and CDR2 YFSETQ.

V and J are TRBV28 and TRBJ2-3; TRBD2 agrees at 9 bases. V shed 6 bases and J 4 bases; nucleotides not matched to a gene: 8. Germline V lookup: CDR1 MDHEN, CDR2 SYDVKM. The CDR3 has 15 residues. The CDR3 coding sequence is TGTGCCAGCAGCCCGAGCGGGGGGACTTCAGATACGCAGTATTTT. This gives the protein CASSPSGGTSDTQYF.

V is TRBV28 and J is TRBJ1-5, with D unresolved. V dropped 2 bases and J dropped 7 bases, with 9 bases sitting between them. The length of the CDR3 is 13 residues. The germline gives CDR1 MDHEN, CDR2 SYDVKM. The CDR3 coding sequence is TGTGCCAGCAGTTTAACTTCCAAACAGCCCCAGCATTTT. Translated, it gives CASSLTSKQPQHF.

This sequence joins TRBV19 and TRBJ1-6, with D unclear. Germline V gene data show CDR1 as LNHDA and CDR2 as SQIVND (reference sequence). CDR3 length: 14 amino acids. The V end lost 10 bases, the J end lost 7 bases, and 17 bases lay between the germline ends. CDR3 sequence: CAISDTYQNSPLHF. The CDR3 nucleotides are TGTGCCATCTCGGATACTTACCAAAATTCACCCCTCCACTTT.

The gene calls are TRBV6-5 and TRBJ2-2, with 8 nucleotides matching TRBD2. Per germline, CDR1 MNHEY and CDR2 SVGAGI. The CDR3 contains 14 residues. Trimming removed 7 bases from V and 0 bases from J; junction bases left unmatched: 1. The CDR3 here is CASKLAANTGELFF. CDR3 in DNA: TGTGCCAGCAAACTAGCGGCGAACACCGGGGAGCTGTTTTTT.

The V and J genes are TRBV5-1 and TRBJ2-2, with D unresolved. Trimming stripped 4 bases from V and 6 bases from J, with 16 bases between. Per germline, CDR1 SGHRS and CDR2 YFSETQ. The CDR3 runs to 15 residues. The CDR3 bases are TGCGCCAGCAGCCAAGGGCTCGATCGGGCCGGGGAGCTGTTTTTT. This codes for CASSQGLDRAGELFF.

This chain uses TRBV6-1 with TRBJ1-2; D unresolved. Germline lookup yields CDR1 MNHNS and CDR2 SASEGT. V lost 5 bases to trimming and J lost 9 bases, with 19 bases between them. The CDR3 runs 14 residues. The CDR3 loop reads CASSSYSDGLRYTF. For the CDR3, the DNA is TGTGCCAGCAGTAGTTATTCGGACGGCCTTCGCTACACCTTC.

This sequence joins TRBV5-1 and TRBJ2-1; D is perhaps TRBD1 or TRBD2 (6 bases each). This CDR3 comprises 17 residues. The V end was cut by 2 bases, the J end by 4 bases, with 19 bases between. Germline values: CDR1 SGHRS, CDR2 YFSETQ. CDR3 DNA sequence: TGCGCCAGCAGCTTTAAAGAAGGGGGAGGTCTTTACAATGAGCAGTTCTTC. Translation: CASSFKEGGGLYNEQFF.